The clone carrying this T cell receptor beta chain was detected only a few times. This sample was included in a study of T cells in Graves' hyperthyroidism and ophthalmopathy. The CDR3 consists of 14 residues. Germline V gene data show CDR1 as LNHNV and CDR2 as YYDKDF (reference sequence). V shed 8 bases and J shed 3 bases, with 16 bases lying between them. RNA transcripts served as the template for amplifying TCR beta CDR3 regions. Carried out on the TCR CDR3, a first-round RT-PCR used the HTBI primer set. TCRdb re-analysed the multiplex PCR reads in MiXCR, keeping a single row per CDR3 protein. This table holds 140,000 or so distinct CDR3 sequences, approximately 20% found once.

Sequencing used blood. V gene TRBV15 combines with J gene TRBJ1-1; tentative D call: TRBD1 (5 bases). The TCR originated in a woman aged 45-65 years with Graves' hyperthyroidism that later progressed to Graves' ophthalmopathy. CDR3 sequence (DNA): TGTGCCACCCAAAAAGGGGAGTTCGACACTGAAGCTTTCTTT. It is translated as CATQKGEFDTEAFF. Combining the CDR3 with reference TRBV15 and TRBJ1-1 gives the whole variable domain DAMVIQNPRYQVTQFGKPVTLSCSQTLNHNVMYWYQQKSSQAPKLLFHYYDKDFNNEADTPDNFQSRRPNTSFCFLDIRSPGLGDTAMYLCATQKGEFDTEAFFGQGTRLTVV.